The T cell receptor beta chain described here comes from a study of blood T cell repertoires in COVID-19 (TCRdb year 2020). Concerning the study at large: Samples from collaborators originated in the United States, Italy and Spain and spanned both the acute and convalescent phases of COVID-19. The repertoires were made available in a free public database intended to serve as a resource for research on the immune response to SARS-CoV-2. Where HLA class I and class II types were available, the types were taken from metadata supplied by the sample provider, not from assay-based typing. The dataset comprised deeply sampled blood TCRbeta repertoires from subjects exposed to, actively infected with, or recovered from COVID-19. A de-identified subject ID, COVID-19 status, age in years and sex were almost always included in the sample metadata. Samples came from the ongoing ImmuneRACE study (first 160 participants) plus 1,254 subjects from 6 global collaborators. The material from the prospective study consisted of cDNA or gDNA derived from T cells, B-cell-depleted T cells, or PBMCs. Overall study outcomes, separate from this receptor: The quantity of clinical and demographic metadata differed by source and by participant and was supplied without curation.

The immunoSEQ Assay, a bias-controlled multiplex PCR, was used to amplify TCRbeta CDR3 regions from genomic DNA. As for the authors' bioinformatics: The number of nucleated cells in each sample was estimated by amplification of reference gene primers within the assay. To quantify the absolute abundance of each unique TCRbeta CDR3 rearrangement, sequence reads were collapsed and filtered. Productive Simpson clonality was computed per sample as the square root of Simpson's diversity index over productive rearrangements. TCRdb holds this immuneACCESS table with in-frame rearrangements only. Some clones are missing; in checked studies, unresolved V genes explain under half, and the rest has no known cause. V and J calls and clone size are given by that table; D and trimming were obtained from the DNA. This sample gives roughly 350,000 clones in total; 87% of them show up just once. Roughly 6.3% of the sample belongs to the ten largest clones.

In Seattle, one collaborating source enrolled patients while the infection was active and tracked those patients longitudinally over the course of disease. Each collaborating institution followed its own protocols to collect whole blood in K2EDTA tubes. For TCRbeta analysis, collaborator samples were shipped as frozen whole blood, as isolated PBMCs, or as DNA extracted from either sample type. To note about this clone: The antigen this receptor binds is unknown. Per-base quality was not reported, and no clone a single base away is much larger than it.

Taken from the germline V gene, the CDR1 and CDR2 loops are SGHRS and YFSETQ. The CDR3 holds 14 amino acids from the cysteine to the phenylalanine. Here the CDR3 DNA is all that survives: 42 bases in frame from base 1. Deletion took 0 bases off V and 5 bases off J, with a span of 10 bases between the germline ends. The material sequenced was peripheral blood. The receptor chain draws on TRBV5-1 and TRBJ2-3, with TRBD2 as a weak D call on 6 bases. The receptor was isolated from a woman aged 45-60 years with COVID-19, enrolled during active disease. At the DNA level, the sequence is TGCGCCAGCAGCTTGGCCTGGGAGGTAGATACGCAGTATTTT. Its coded protein is CASSLAWEVDTQYF.